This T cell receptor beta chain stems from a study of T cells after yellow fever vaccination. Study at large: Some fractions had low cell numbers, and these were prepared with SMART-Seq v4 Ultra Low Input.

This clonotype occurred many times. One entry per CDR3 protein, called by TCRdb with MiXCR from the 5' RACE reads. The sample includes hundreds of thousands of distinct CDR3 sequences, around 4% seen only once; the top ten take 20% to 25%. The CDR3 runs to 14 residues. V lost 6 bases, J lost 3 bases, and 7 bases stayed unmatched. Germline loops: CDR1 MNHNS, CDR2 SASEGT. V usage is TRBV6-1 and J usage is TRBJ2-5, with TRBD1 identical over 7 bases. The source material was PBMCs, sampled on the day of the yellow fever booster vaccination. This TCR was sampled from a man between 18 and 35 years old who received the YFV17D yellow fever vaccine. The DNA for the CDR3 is TGTGCCAGCAGAACCGGGACAGATAAAGAGACCCAGTACTTC. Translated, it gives CASRTGTDKETQYF.